The 3 T cell receptor beta chains below all came from one sample that was sequenced in a study of long-term antiretroviral therapy in people with HIV. The run of the v3.0 immunoSEQ assay was at survey level. Sequencing was performed with immunoSEQ multiplex PCR; in TCRdb, only in-frame clones are kept and a portion is missing. The sample carries 20,000 to 30,000 clones, 85% recorded once. The sequencing used unsorted PBMCs, collected 2.3 years after starting antiretroviral therapy. The receptor source for this set is a man in his forties or fifties with HIV.

This rearrangement joins TRBV6-5 to TRBJ1-1; unclear D gene. V lost 0 bases, J lost 0 bases, and 8 bases lay in between. The CDR3 extends over 15 amino acids. CDR1 and CDR2 from the germline V gene are MNHEY and SVGAGI. The CDR3 DNA follows: TGTGCCAGCAGTTACTCGCAACGGCTGAACACTGAAGCTTTCTTT. Its protein is CASSYSQRLNTEAFF.

The sample holds one count of this clone. This rearrangement joins TRBV19 to TRBJ1-5; D ambiguous. V was clipped by 0 bases and J by 12 bases, with 9 bases between them. This CDR3 spans 12 amino acids. Looked up from germline, CDR1 is LNHDA and CDR2 is SQIVND (reference sequence). The CDR3 loop is CASSIEASHQHF. For the CDR3, the DNA is TGTGCCAGTAGTATAGAGGCCAGCCACCAGCATTTT.

This chain uses TRBV5-6 with TRBJ2-7; 7 nucleotides line up with TRBD1. V lost 3 bases to trimming and J lost 3 bases; unmatched junction nucleotides: 9. CDR3 length: 15 amino acids. Germline CDR1 is SGHDT and CDR2 is YYEEEE. The CDR3: CASSSDRDRLYEQYF. As DNA, the CDR3 is TGTGCCAGCAGCTCGGACCGGGACAGACTCTACGAGCAGTACTTC.